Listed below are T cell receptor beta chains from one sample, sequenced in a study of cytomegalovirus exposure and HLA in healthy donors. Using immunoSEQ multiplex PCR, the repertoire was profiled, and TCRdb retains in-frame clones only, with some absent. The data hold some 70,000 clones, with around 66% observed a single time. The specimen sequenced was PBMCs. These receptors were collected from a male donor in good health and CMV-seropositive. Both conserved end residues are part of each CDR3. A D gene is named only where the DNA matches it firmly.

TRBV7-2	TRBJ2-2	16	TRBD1	CASSLLGTGLFGELFF
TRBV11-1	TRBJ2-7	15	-	CASSVSGPGVYEQYF
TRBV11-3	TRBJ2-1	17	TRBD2	CASSFRAGGPPYNEQFF
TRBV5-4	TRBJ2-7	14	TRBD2	CASSLSGRSSEQYF
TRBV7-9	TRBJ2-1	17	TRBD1	CASSLAAGARDRNEQFF
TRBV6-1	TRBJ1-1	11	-	CASTGYTEAFF
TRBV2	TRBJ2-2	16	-	CASRDSLITNTGELFF
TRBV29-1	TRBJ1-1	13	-	CSVQVQANTEAFF
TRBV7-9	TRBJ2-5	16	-	CASSFGESLVQETQYF
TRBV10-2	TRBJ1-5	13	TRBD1	CAIGQDLNQPQHF
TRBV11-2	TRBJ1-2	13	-	CASSQGPEVGYTF
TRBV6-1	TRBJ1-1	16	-	CASSDSVGQGITEAFF
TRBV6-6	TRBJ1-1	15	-	CASSYSGLSNTEAFF
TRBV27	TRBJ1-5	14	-	CASSLSNRGQPQHF
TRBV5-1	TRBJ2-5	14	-	CASSKEAGLETQYF
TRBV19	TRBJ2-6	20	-	CASSAKDRYRTFSGANVLTF
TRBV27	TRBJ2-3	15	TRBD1	CASNVLQGFTDTQYF
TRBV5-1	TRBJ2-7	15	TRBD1	CASSPGTADAYEQYF
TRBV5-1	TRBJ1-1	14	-	CASSSRGRTVEAFF
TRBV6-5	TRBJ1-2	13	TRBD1	CASSDRGIGGYTF
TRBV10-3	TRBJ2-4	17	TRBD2	CAISESALAGARNIQYF
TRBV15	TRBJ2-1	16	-	CATSRVHPETYNEQFF
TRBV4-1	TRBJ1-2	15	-	CASSQDPGVGYGYTF
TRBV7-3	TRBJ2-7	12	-	CASSLSGDEQYF
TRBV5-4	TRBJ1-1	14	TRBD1	CASSLQGANTEAFF
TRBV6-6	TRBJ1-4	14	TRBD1	CASMPGQGAEKLFF